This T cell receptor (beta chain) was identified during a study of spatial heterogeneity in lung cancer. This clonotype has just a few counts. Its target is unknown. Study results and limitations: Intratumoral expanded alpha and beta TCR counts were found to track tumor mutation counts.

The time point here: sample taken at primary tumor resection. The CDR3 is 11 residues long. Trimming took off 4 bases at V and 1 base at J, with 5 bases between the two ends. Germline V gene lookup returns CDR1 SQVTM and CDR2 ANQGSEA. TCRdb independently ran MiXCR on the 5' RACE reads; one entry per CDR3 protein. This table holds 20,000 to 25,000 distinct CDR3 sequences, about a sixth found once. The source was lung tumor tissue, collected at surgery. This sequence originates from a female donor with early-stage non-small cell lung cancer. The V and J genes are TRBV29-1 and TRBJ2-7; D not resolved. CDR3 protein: CSVALSYEQYF. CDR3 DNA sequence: TGCAGCGTTGCTTTATCCTACGAGCAGTACTTC.